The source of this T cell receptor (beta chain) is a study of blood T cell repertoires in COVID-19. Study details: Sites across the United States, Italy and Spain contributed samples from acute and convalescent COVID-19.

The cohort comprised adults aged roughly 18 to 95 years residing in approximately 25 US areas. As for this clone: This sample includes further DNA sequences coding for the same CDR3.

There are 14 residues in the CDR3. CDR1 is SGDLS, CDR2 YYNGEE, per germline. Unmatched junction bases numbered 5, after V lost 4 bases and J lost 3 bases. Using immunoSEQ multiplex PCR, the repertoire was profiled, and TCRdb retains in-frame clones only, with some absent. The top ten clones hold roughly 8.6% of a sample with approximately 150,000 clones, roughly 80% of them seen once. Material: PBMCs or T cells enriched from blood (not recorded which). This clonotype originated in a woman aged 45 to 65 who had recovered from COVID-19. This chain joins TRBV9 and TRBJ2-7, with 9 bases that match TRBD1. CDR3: CASSPGQGFYEQYF. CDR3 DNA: TGTGCCAGCAGCCCGGGACAGGGTTTCTACGAGCAGTACTTC.